This passage covers 27 T cell receptor beta chains from one sample sequenced in a study of T cells after yellow fever vaccination. One entry per CDR3 protein results from TCRdb running MiXCR on the 5' RACE reads. Altogether about 73,000 distinct CDR3 sequences are present, over 7.5% being singletons, with the ten largest covering roughly two fifths. The specimen was CD8+ T cells sorted from PBMCs, collected on the day of the yellow fever booster vaccination. Receptors were obtained from a man aged 25 to 40 who received the YFV17D yellow fever vaccine.

This clonotype was counted only a few times. J is TRBJ2-1 and V is TRBV12-3 or TRBV12-4; D uncertain. Trimming took off 3 bases at V and 2 bases at J, with 8 bases between the two ends. The CDR3 has 14 residues. CDR3 DNA: TGTGCCAGCAGTTTTGCGGATACCTACAATGAGCAGTTCTTC. It specifies CASSFADTYNEQFF.

This clonotype has more than one count but fewer than ten. The chain has TRBV6-2 or TRBV6-3 and TRBJ2-1; D gene ambiguous. CDR3 length equals 13 residues. The germline V and J ends were trimmed by 2 bases and 5 bases, with 7 bases remaining between them. From germline, CDR1 is MNHEY and CDR2 SVGEGT. The CDR3, as DNA: TGTGCCAGCAGTTACCGGGCCAACAATGAGCAGTTCTTC. This gives the protein CASSYRANNEQFF.

The chain couples TRBV4-1 to TRBJ2-1; unclear D gene. The germline V and J ends were trimmed by 1 base and 5 bases, with 6 bases remaining between them. The CDR3 contains 13 residues. Germline values: CDR1 MGHRA, CDR2 YSYEKL. CDR3 DNA sequence: TGCGCCAGCAGCCAAGTTTACGACAATGAGCAGTTCTTC. This gives the protein CASSQVYDNEQFF.

A few counts support this clonotype. J is TRBJ1-5 and V is TRBV27; D call uncertain. There are 16 residues in the CDR3. V was cut by 1 base and J by 2 bases, with 12 bases left in between. From germline, CDR1 is MNHEY and CDR2 SMNVEV (reference sequence). The CDR3 sequence: CASSLYGRVGNQPQHF. The CDR3 DNA reads TGTGCCAGCAGTTTATATGGGAGAGTGGGCAATCAGCCCCAGCATTTT.

This clonotype appeared a few times. The V and J genes are TRBV19 and TRBJ2-5; TRBD1 matches at 7 bases. Germline assignment: CDR1 LNHDA and CDR2 SQIVND (reference sequence). The CDR3 is 14 amino acids. Trimming at V came to 5 bases and at J to 2 bases, leaving 5 bases not matched to a gene. This CDR3 is CASSQDRAQETQYF. The CDR3 coding sequence is TGTGCCAGTAGTCAAGACAGGGCACAAGAGACCCAGTACTTC.

The sample holds a few counts of this clonotype. This sequence joins TRBV12-3 or TRBV12-4 and TRBJ2-5; D is unresolved. The CDR3 totals 16 residues. V shed 3 bases and J shed 2 bases, with 16 bases lying between them. The CDR3 DNA sequence: TGTGCCAGCAGTTTCTCTCTCCAGGACCCACAAGAGACCCAGTACTTC. This gives the protein CASSFSLQDPQETQYF.

The chain uses TRBV3-1 and TRBJ2-6; D is ambiguous. V gave up 11 bases and J gave up 0 bases, with 23 bases separating them. Germline values: CDR1 LGHDT, CDR2 YNNKEL (reference sequence). The CDR3 contains 18 residues. In DNA, the CDR3 is TGTGCCTTCAGTTTAGTGCAGATAATAAACTCTGGGGCCAACGTCCTGACTTTC. It specifies CAFSLVQIINSGANVLTF.

In regard to this clonotype: Just one base apart from a much larger clone, this may be a read error. V gene TRBV6-2 or TRBV6-3 combines with J gene TRBJ2-2; D gene unclear. The CDR3 extends over 13 amino acids. Germline V gene data show CDR1 as MNHEY and CDR2 as SVGEGT. This CDR3 reads CASTSSVTWELFF. In DNA form, the CDR3 reads TGTGCCAGCACCTCCTCAGTCACCTGGGAGCTGTTTTTT.

This clonotype was seen more than once but under ten times. The rearrangement links TRBV4-2 to TRBJ2-2; D remains ambiguous. The germline V and J ends were trimmed by 3 bases and 1 base, with 9 bases remaining between them. The CDR3 runs 15 residues. Germline V gene sequence: CDR1 LGHNA, CDR2 YNFKEQ. CDR3 sequence (DNA): TGTGCCAGCAGCCACCTGGACGGGAACACCGGGGAGCTGTTTTTT. The encoded protein is CASSHLDGNTGELFF.

This clonotype has just a few counts. The chain is built from TRBV21-1 and TRBJ2-1; the table's D call TRBD2 went unverified against the DNA. TRBV21-1 is recorded as a pseudogene. The CDR3 is made up of 19 amino acids. CDR3 sequence (DNA): TGTGCCAGCAGCAAAACTAGCGAATCCTCGTCTAGAACCTACAATGAGCAGTTCTTC. Amino acid sequence: CASSKTSESSSRTYNEQFF.

The table lists this clonotype with a few counts. The J gene is TRBJ2-1, the V gene TRBV4-3; 9 nucleotides match TRBD2. Looked up from germline, CDR1 is LGHNA and CDR2 is YSLEER. Trimming removed 3 bases from V and 4 bases from J; junction bases left unmatched: 7. The CDR3 spans 16 residues. The CDR3 region has the DNA TGCGCCAGCAGCCATAGCGGGGGAGCCGTTTACAATGAGCAGTTCTTC. It codes for CASSHSGGAVYNEQFF.

This chain joins TRBV6-4 and TRBJ2-6; no firm D call. Germline V lookup: CDR1 MRHNA, CDR2 SNTAGT. This CDR3 has 17 residues. V was clipped by 11 bases and J by 0 bases, with 20 bases between them. This CDR3 reads CAQAPNPYSSGANVLTF. The CDR3 DNA reads TGTGCCCAAGCACCCAATCCTTACAGCTCTGGGGCCAACGTCCTGACTTTC.

This clonotype was recorded many times. The rearrangement uses TRBV6-5 and TRBJ2-7, with D perhaps assigned TRBD1 or TRBD2 (5 bases each). Per germline, CDR1 MNHEY and CDR2 SVGAGI. The V and J ends lost 0 bases and 3 bases respectively, with 9 bases between them. The CDR3 length is 14 residues. CDR3 region: CASSYSFGGYEQYF. CDR3 sequence (DNA): TGTGCCAGCAGTTACTCCTTTGGGGGCTACGAGCAGTACTTC.

The chain uses TRBV6-1 and TRBJ2-7; D might be TRBD2 (8 bases). CDR1 MNHNS and CDR2 SASEGT come from the germline V gene. V was trimmed by 8 bases and J by 5 bases, leaving 25 bases between them. This CDR3 is built from 16 residues. The CDR3 spells CASARDSSGTSHEQYF. The CDR3 DNA is TGTGCCAGCGCCCGGGACAGCTCGGGGACTAGTCACGAGCAGTACTTC.

In its sample, this clonotype was seen many times. The chain couples TRBV4-2 to TRBJ2-2; D unclear. Germline loops: CDR1 LGHNA, CDR2 YNFKEQ. The CDR3 covers 11 residues. V lost 6 bases, J lost 4 bases, and 3 bases lay in between. CDR3 nucleotide sequence: TGTGCCAGCAGGCGCACCGGGGAGCTGTTTTTT. It is translated as CASRRTGELFF.

This clonotype was counted a few times. The chain has TRBV9 and TRBJ2-1; the D is unclear. Germline CDR1 SGDLS, CDR2 YYNGEE. V was cut by 0 bases and J by 4 bases, with 14 bases left in between. The CDR3 consists of 16 residues. CDR3 sequence reads: CASSVDHTVEYNEQFF. The CDR3 DNA is TGTGCCAGCAGCGTAGATCACACCGTAGAATACAATGAGCAGTTCTTC.

This clonotype was observed a handful of times. The rearrangement uses TRBV3-1 and TRBJ2-3; tentative D call: TRBD2 (5 bases). In germline, CDR1 is LGHDT, CDR2 YNNKEL (reference sequence). The CDR3 is made up of 15 amino acids. The V gene lost 3 bases and the J gene lost 1 base, with 11 bases spanning the gap. The CDR3 DNA follows: TGTGCCAGCAGCCACTCAGCACTAGGCACAGATACGCAGTATTTT. Translated, it gives CASSHSALGTDTQYF.

CDR3: CASSLADRVHEQYF. The CDR3 bases are TGTGCCAGCAGCTTGGCGGACAGGGTCCACGAGCAGTACTTC. The chain recombines TRBV7-6 with TRBJ2-7, with TRBD1 identical over 8 bases. The CDR3 has 14 residues. The germline CDR1 and CDR2 sequences are SGHVS and FNYEAQ. The V segment lost 3 bases and the J segment 5 bases; nucleotides outside the gene matches: 6.

This rearrangement joins TRBV4-2 to TRBJ2-7; perhaps D is TRBD1 or TRBD2 (5 bases each). The V end lost 0 bases, the J end lost 0 bases, and 9 bases lay between the germline ends. CDR3 length equals 15 residues. Germline-derived CDR1 and CDR2 are LGHNA and YNFKEQ. CDR3 loop: CASSQDRDASYEQYF. The CDR3 DNA follows: TGTGCCAGCAGCCAAGACCGGGACGCCTCCTACGAGCAGTACTTC.

The chain combines TRBV15 with TRBJ1-4; 7 bases are shared with TRBD1. Germline V CDR1 and CDR2: LNHNV, YYDKDF (reference sequence). V lost 6 bases, J lost 5 bases, and 6 bases stayed unmatched. The CDR3 runs to 14 residues. DNA for the CDR3: TGTGCCACCAGGGACAGGTCAGGCAATGAAAAACTGTTTTTT. Protein: CATRDRSGNEKLFF. The full variable domain, in which reference TRBV15 and TRBJ1-4 provide the parts outside the CDR3, is DAMVIQNPRYQVTQFGKPVTLSCSQTLNHNVMYWYQQKSSQAPKLLFHYYDKDFNNEADTPDNFQSRRPNTSFCFLDIRSPGLGDTAMYLCATRDRSGNEKLFFGSGTQLSVL.

This clonotype was observed a few times. The J gene is TRBJ1-1, the V gene TRBV6-5; TRBD1 aligns across 7 bases. V dropped 4 bases and J dropped 4; count of bases not matched to a gene: 3. CDR1 and CDR2 (germline): MNHEY, SVGAGI. This CDR3 spans 13 amino acids. The CDR3 DNA reads TGTGCCAGCAGTTCACAGGGGACCACTGAAGCTTTCTTT. Translating it yields CASSSQGTTEAFF.

This clonotype was seen only a few times. The J gene is TRBJ2-1, the V gene TRBV4-3, with a possible D match to TRBD1 (6 bases). V lost 1 base and J lost 11, with 18 bases in between. Germline V gives CDR1 LGHNA, CDR2 YSLEER. The CDR3 runs 15 residues. CDR3 nucleotides: TGCGCCAGCAGCCAAGGAGGGGGAGATGGGTTTCAGCAGTTCTTC. Translation gives CASSQGGGDGFQQFF.

The chain carries TRBV5-4 and TRBJ2-7; TRBD2 agrees at 13 bases. Germline assignment: CDR1 SGHNT and CDR2 YYREEE (reference sequence). Germline trimming cut 4 bases from V and 5 bases from J; bases unmatched to any gene: 3. The CDR3 extends over 14 amino acids. CDR3 amino acids: CASSGGLAGDEQYF. CDR3 DNA: TGTGCCAGCAGCGGTGGACTAGCGGGAGACGAGCAGTACTTC.

There are many counts of this clonotype. V and J are TRBV28 and TRBJ2-7; 7 nucleotides agree with TRBD1. CDR3 size: 11 residues. The V gene end was trimmed by 6 bases and the J gene end by 6 bases; junction bases not matched to a gene: 2. Germline CDR1 and CDR2: MDHEN and SYDVKM. The CDR3, as DNA: TGTGCCAGCAGCACAGGGGCCGAGCAGTACTTC. Translating gives CASSTGAEQYF.

Only a few counts were recorded for this clonotype. The chain uses TRBV5-1 and TRBJ2-3; maybe TRBD2 (6 bases). Looked up from germline, CDR1 is SGHRS and CDR2 is YFSETQ. The V gene lost 1 base and the J gene lost 1 base, with 10 bases spanning the gap. The CDR3 is 15 amino acids. This CDR3 reads CASSLFGRRTDTQYF. The CDR3 coding sequence is TGCGCCAGCAGCTTGTTTGGGAGGCGCACAGATACGCAGTATTTT.

This clonotype has more than one count but fewer than ten. V usage is TRBV7-9 and J usage is TRBJ2-1; perhaps D is TRBD1 or TRBD2 (6 bases each). Per germline, CDR1 SEHNR and CDR2 FQNEAQ (reference sequence). This CDR3 contains 17 residues. With 5 bases removed from V and 3 bases from J, the gap between germline ends came to 20 bases. Written as DNA, the CDR3 is TGTGCCAGCAGCCCCAGTTTTCGGGGGCAAGGCTACAATGAGCAGTTCTTC. Amino acid sequence: CASSPSFRGQGYNEQFF.

The J gene is TRBJ1-1, the V gene TRBV11-2; the D is unclear. The CDR3 is 15 amino acids. The V end was cut by 2 bases, the J end by 1 base, with 11 bases between. Germline CDR1 and CDR2: SGHAT and FQNNGV. The CDR3: CASSLISLQNTEAFF. The CDR3 coding sequence is TGTGCCAGCAGCTTAATATCTTTACAGAACACTGAAGCTTTCTTT.